These T cell receptor beta chains were read from a single sample in a study of T cells expressing NK-cell markers. No DNA is given; TCRdb re-called the 5' RACE reads and lists each CDR3 protein once. The listing records about 460,000 distinct CDR3 sequences. The sequenced material came from blood T cells: a sorted CD56 or NKG2C T cell subset, CD4+ or CD8+ T cells, or bulk PBMC T cells (not recorded which). These TCRs come from a woman aged 50 to 60 in good health. CDR3s include the opening cysteine and the closing phenylalanine or tryptophan. Fields, in order: V gene, J gene, CDR3 protein.

V: TRBV12-3/TRBV12-4; J: TRBJ1-1; CDR3: CASSYRTGGLNTEAFF
V: TRBV5-1; J: TRBJ2-3; CDR3: CASSFIKSSGRAWRTDTQYF
V: TRBV5-1; J: TRBJ1-4; CDR3: CASSPEDRKNEKLFF
V: TRBV29-1; J: TRBJ2-1; CDR3: CSVGTAVSEQFF
V: TRBV12-3/TRBV12-4; J: TRBJ2-3; CDR3: CASSLHGRQDTQYF
V: TRBV12-3/TRBV12-4; J: TRBJ2-4; CDR3: CASSAARDRIAKNIQYF
V: TRBV5-1; J: TRBJ1-6; CDR3: CASSDRDGLNSPLHF
V: TRBV28; J: TRBJ2-1; CDR3: CASPSSGADRSYNEQFF
V: TRBV5-1; J: TRBJ2-7; CDR3: CASSLWTGSWEQYF
V: TRBV19; J: TRBJ2-1; CDR3: CASSRGAGDNEQFF
V: TRBV7-3; J: TRBJ2-4; CDR3: CASSLSGTGENIQYF
V: TRBV9; J: TRBJ2-3; CDR3: CASSARTETRDTQYF
V: TRBV29-1; J: TRBJ2-5; CDR3: CSVLQGAGETQYF
V: TRBV12-3/TRBV12-4; J: TRBJ1-2; CDR3: CASSLGQGAAYTF
V: TRBV11-2; J: TRBJ2-5; CDR3: CASSFGNRGRETQYF
V: TRBV27; J: TRBJ2-2; CDR3: CASRIGTSGGYNTGELFF
V: TRBV14; J: TRBJ2-2; CDR3: CASSVWAGELFF
V: TRBV6-1; J: TRBJ2-5; CDR3: CASSEQGALASETQYF
V: TRBV5-1; J: TRBJ1-4; CDR3: CASSLAGTANEKLFF
V: TRBV3-1; J: TRBJ2-1; CDR3: CASSQRTSGRNEQFF
V: TRBV20-1; J: TRBJ2-3; CDR3: CSASGGLTDTQYF
V: TRBV20-1; J: TRBJ1-1; CDR3: CSTRRGPNTEAFF
V: TRBV10-3; J: TRBJ2-7; CDR3: CAISPVGEEQYF
V: TRBV5-1; J: TRBJ2-1; CDR3: CASRETGGPFF
V: TRBV27; J: TRBJ2-4; CDR3: CASSTYLAKNIQYF
V: TRBV28; J: TRBJ2-1; CDR3: CASSRQGSGRYEQFF
V: TRBV12-3/TRBV12-4; J: TRBJ1-1; CDR3: CASSFPGFGAFF
V: TRBV5-1; J: TRBJ2-1; CDR3: CASSLAATKGKGANNEQFF
V: TRBV29-1; J: TRBJ2-7; CDR3: CSVEGGHRYEQYF
V: TRBV3-1; J: TRBJ2-5; CDR3: CASSLGYQETQYF
V: TRBV16; J: TRBJ2-7; CDR3: CASSQSIGSYEQYF
V: TRBV29-1; J: TRBJ1-2; CDR3: CSVVGRENYGYTF
V: TRBV4-2; J: TRBJ2-3; CDR3: CASSQGAGNTDTQYF
V: TRBV7-2; J: TRBJ2-3; CDR3: CASSLGGTSQALSTDTQYF
V: TRBV12-5; J: TRBJ1-4; CDR3: CASGLVPLGELFF
V: TRBV29-1; J: TRBJ2-5; CDR3: CSAGQDGQETQYF
V: TRBV18; J: TRBJ1-5; CDR3: CASSPPSGGRNQPQHF
V: TRBV5-1; J: TRBJ1-6; CDR3: CASSSGHESSYNSPLHF
V: TRBV15; J: TRBJ2-4; CDR3: CATSRRGVGIQYF
V: TRBV15; J: TRBJ1-2; CDR3: CATSGAGQAVNYGYTF
V: TRBV20-1; J: TRBJ2-1; CDR3: CSAPPGLAGGPREQFF
V: TRBV5-1; J: TRBJ1-2; CDR3: CASSLFLFEDEDQNYGYTF
V: TRBV19; J: TRBJ2-3; CDR3: CASSNGDSGSRDTQYF
V: TRBV5-1; J: TRBJ1-1; CDR3: CASSLDLTGTTEAFF
V: TRBV5-1; J: TRBJ2-5; CDR3: CASSSTLSSIQETQYF
V: TRBV5-1; J: TRBJ1-1; CDR3: CASSSPTGKLNTEAFF